This TCR beta chain was retrieved from a study of CD8 T cells in Susac syndrome (dated by TCRdb to about 2019). In the study overall: Among the sequenced Susac syndrome patients, roughly six had clinically active disease and about 8 were in clinical remission. The study used repertoire sequencing to test whether antigen drove CD8+ T cell activation and differentiation in Susac syndrome. CD8+ T cell repertoire clonality was compared between fewer than 13 healthy donors, approximately 14 Susac syndrome patients and 15 multiple sclerosis patients. At the time of blood withdrawal, Susac syndrome patients were either therapy-naive, taking corticosteroids (with some also receiving IVIg), or on IVIg alone.

Overall study results and their limits: Susac syndrome CD8+ repertoires showed clonal expansion, highest in CD8+ TEMRA cells and greater in clinically active than remitting patients. In the total CD8+ and CD8+ TEMRA repertoires, sixteen and five Susac-specific public clones, respectively, were identified. The number of individuals in the TCR sequencing and HLA analysis was recognized as being relatively small.

RNA was extracted with the RNeasy kit and 0.5 to 1 ug was reverse transcribed using random hexamers. The immunoSEQ multiplex PCR assay, which covers 54 Vbeta and 13 Jbeta segments, was used to amplify TCR beta CDR3 regions. To correct PCR amplification bias, a synthetic template baseline was used for both primer optimization and computational correction. The original methods were these. Reads were annotated to V, D and J genes per IMGT and analyzed with immunoSEQ Analyzer, keeping only productive sequences. Clonality was calculated as one minus the Shannon entropy normalized by log2 of the number of productive unique sequences. For each patient and control, public and private clones were evaluated among the 100 most prevalent clones. Clones were defined as Susac-specific when absent from the healthy and MS cohorts, from approximately 970 published viral clones and from other ImmuneACCESS disease sequences. The public sequencing data were trimmed at Q25 with fastp and processed into clonotypes with MiXCR by TCRdb, which kept only in-frame beta chains. Rows matching on CDR3 protein sequence are summarized as one entry with the most common DNA and genes. The authors' filters were not applied to this entry. Recorded for this sample are about 190,000 distinct CDR3 sequences; approximately 95% of them occurred a single time. The leading ten clones occupy approximately 0.16% of the sample.

Inclusive of the bounding cysteine and phenylalanine, the CDR3 is 14 residues long. Left in the record is the CDR3 DNA by itself, 42 bases read in frame from the first base. V and J are truncated by 4 bases and 1 base respectively, leaving an intervening sequence of 10 bases. As regards this clonotype: What antigen it recognizes has not been identified. No per-base quality is available; no much larger clone lies one base away.

Peripheral blood CD8+ and CD4+ T cells from healthy donors, Susac syndrome patients and multiple sclerosis patients were profiled by high-throughput TCR beta sequencing. Susac syndrome patients met recently defined diagnostic criteria for definite or probable disease. CD8+ TEMRA cells were enriched by FACS, while bulk CD8+ and CD4+ T cells were purified by magnetic negative isolation. Blood was drawn into EDTA tubes, processed within 24 hours, and PBMCs were isolated by density gradient centrifugation. PBMCs destined for TCR sequencing were cryopreserved in liquid nitrogen and later thawed in a 37 °C water bath. A purity of at least 90% was achieved for sorted or isolated CD4+, CD8+ and CD8+ TEMRA cells.

The V and J genes are TRBV23-1 and TRBJ1-1, with TRBD1 perhaps the D gene, on 6 matching bases. Being an ORF, TRBV23-1 has a function that is uncertain. The sample taken for sequencing was CD8+ T cells from PBMCs. The receptor's source is a human donor with Susac syndrome. The sequence in DNA is TGCGCCAGCAGTCGTCCCAGGGGGAACACTGAAGCTTTCTTT. This yields the protein CASSRPRGNTEAFF.